This T cell receptor beta chain comes out of a study of response to subunit inactivated influenza vaccine. Of note for this clonotype: Antigen specificity is unknown.

Study-wide results and caveats: The authors suggested that every seasonal influenza vaccination recruits few new T cells.

One entry per CDR3 protein results from TCRdb running MiXCR on the RT-PCR reads. The data show a few hundred thousand distinct CDR3 sequences, 13% to 15% seen once. This TCR came from a man between 50 and 59 years old who received an inactivated influenza vaccine. The sample here was PBMCs from blood, taken about 12 days after vaccination.

The CDR3 DNA sequence: TGTGCCAGCAGGGCCCGGGCAGGACCGTACGAGCAGTACTTC. The encoded protein is CASRARAGPYEQYF. The V call is TRBV27, the J call TRBJ2-7; unclear D gene. This CDR3 comprises 14 residues. Germline loops: CDR1 MNHEY, CDR2 SMNVEV (reference sequence). The V gene lost 6 bases and the J gene lost 4 bases, with 16 bases spanning the gap.